Each of the 5 T cell receptor beta chains below was sequenced from the same sample in a study of T cells after yellow fever vaccination. MiXCR, applied by TCRdb to the 5' RACE reads, yields one record per CDR3 protein. The table shows about 350,000 distinct CDR3 sequences, with approximately 12% occurring only once. The sequenced sample was CD4+ T cells sorted from PBMCs, obtained 15 days after the yellow fever booster vaccination. These receptors all stem from a man aged 18 to 30 who received the YFV17D yellow fever vaccine.

This sequence joins TRBV7-9 and TRBJ2-1; 9 nucleotides align to TRBD2. V shed 5 bases, J shed 2 bases, and the junction held 13 bases outside the gene matches. Looked up from germline, CDR1 is SEHNR and CDR2 is FQNEAQ (reference sequence). The CDR3 has 18 amino acids. CDR3 loop: CASSPFDALAGTYNEQFF. For the CDR3, the DNA is TGTGCCAGCAGCCCCTTTGATGCGCTAGCGGGGACCTACAATGAGCAGTTCTTC.

This clonotype was recorded a few times. The chain joins TRBV4-1 to TRBJ2-3, with 13 bases lining up with TRBD2. The CDR3 runs 21 residues. After removal of 0 bases from V and 0 bases from J, the junction contained 12 bases not matched to a gene. The germline gives CDR1 MGHRA, CDR2 YSYEKL. This CDR3 reads CASSQDRTSGGSTTSTDTQYF. The CDR3 DNA reads as TGCGCCAGCAGCCAAGATCGGACTAGCGGGGGCTCAACCACTAGCACAGATACGCAGTATTTT.

The genes are TRBV18 and TRBJ1-1; 10 bases match TRBD1. CDR3 length equals 20 residues. With 1 base clipped from V and 1 base from J, the junction kept 15 bases outside the gene matches. CDR1 is KGHSH, CDR2 LQKENI, per germline. The CDR3 nucleotides are TGTGCCAGCTCACCACAAAGGACAGGGGGAAATATCGCATCGAACACTGAAGCTTTCTTT. As protein: CASSPQRTGGNIASNTEAFF.

Of note for this clonotype: A much larger clone sits a single nucleotide away, making a read error possible. The chain employs TRBV4-1 and TRBJ2-2; D call uncertain. Germline V CDR1 and CDR2: MGHRA, YSYEKL. This CDR3 spans 18 amino acids. V was trimmed by 0 bases and J by 1 base, leaving 15 bases between them. In nucleotides, the CDR3 is TGCGCCAGCAGCCAAGATCAATGGGGTTTTAGGAACACCGGGGAGCTGTTTTTT. Its protein is CASSQDQWGFRNTGELFF.

This clonotype has more than one count but fewer than ten. The chain combines TRBV7-2 with TRBJ1-4, with 9 bases that match TRBD1. Trimming cost V 6 bases and J 8 bases; bases outside gene matches: 10. Germline V CDR1 and CDR2: SGHTA, FQGNSA. The CDR3 spans 15 residues. CDR3 region: CASSRKGGQGEKLFF. CDR3 bases: TGTGCCAGCAGTCGAAAAGGGGGACAGGGCGAAAAACTGTTTTTT. Full variable domain (missing parts from reference TRBV7-2 and TRBJ1-4): GAGVSQSPSNKVTEKGKDVELRCDPISGHTALYWYRQSLGQGLEFLIYFQGNSAPDKSGLPSDRFSAERTGGSVSTLTIQRTQQEDSAVYLCASSRKGGQGEKLFFGSGTQLSVL.